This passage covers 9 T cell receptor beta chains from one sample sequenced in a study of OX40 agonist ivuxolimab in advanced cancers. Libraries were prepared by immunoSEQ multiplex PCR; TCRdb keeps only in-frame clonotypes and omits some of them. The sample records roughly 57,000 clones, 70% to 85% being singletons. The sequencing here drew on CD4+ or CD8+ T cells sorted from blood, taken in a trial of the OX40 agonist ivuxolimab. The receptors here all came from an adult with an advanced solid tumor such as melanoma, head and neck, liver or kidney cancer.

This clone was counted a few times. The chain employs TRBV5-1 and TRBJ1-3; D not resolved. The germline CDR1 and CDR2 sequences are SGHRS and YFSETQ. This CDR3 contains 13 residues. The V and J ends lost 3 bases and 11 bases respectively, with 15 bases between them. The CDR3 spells CASSSVFLVAIYF. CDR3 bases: TGCGCCAGCAGCTCAGTTTTTTTAGTCGCCATATATTTT.

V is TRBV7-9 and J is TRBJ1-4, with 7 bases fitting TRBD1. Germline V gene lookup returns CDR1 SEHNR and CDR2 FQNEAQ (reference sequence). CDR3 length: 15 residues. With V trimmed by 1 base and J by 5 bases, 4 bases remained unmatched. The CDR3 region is CASSLDTGVNEKLFF. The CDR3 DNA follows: TGTGCCAGCAGCTTAGATACAGGGGTGAATGAAAAACTGTTTTTT.

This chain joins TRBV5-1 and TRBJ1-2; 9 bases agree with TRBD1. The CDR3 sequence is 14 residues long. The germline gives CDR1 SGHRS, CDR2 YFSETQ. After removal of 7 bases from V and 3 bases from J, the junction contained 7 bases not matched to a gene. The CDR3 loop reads CASGGDRADYGYTF. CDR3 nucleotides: TGCGCCAGCGGAGGGGACAGGGCGGACTATGGCTACACCTTC.

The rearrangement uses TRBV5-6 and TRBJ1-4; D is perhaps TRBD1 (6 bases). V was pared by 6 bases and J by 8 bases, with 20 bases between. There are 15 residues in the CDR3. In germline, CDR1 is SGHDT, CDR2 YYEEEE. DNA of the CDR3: TGTGCCAGCAACACCAGACAGGTCCCTAGCGAAAAACTGTTTTTT. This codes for CASNTRQVPSEKLFF.

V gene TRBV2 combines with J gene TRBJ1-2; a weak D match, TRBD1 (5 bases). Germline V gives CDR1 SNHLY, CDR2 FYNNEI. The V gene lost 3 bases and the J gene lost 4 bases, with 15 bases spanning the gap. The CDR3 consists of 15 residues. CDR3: CASSDRGGLGYGYTF. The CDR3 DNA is TGTGCCAGCAGTGATAGGGGAGGGCTAGGCTATGGCTACACCTTC. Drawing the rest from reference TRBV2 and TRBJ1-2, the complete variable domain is EPEVTQTPSHQVTQMGQEVILRCVPISNHLYFYWYRQILGQKVEFLVSFYNNEISEKSEIFDDQFSVERPDGSNFTLKIRSTKLEDSAMYFCASSDRGGLGYGYTFGSGTRLTVV.

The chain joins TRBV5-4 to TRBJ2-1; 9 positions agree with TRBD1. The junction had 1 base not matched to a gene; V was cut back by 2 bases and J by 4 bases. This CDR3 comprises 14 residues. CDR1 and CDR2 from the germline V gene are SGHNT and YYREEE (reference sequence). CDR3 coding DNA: TGTGCCAGCAGCTTACAGGGGGCGTACAATGAGCAGTTCTTC. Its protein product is CASSLQGAYNEQFF.

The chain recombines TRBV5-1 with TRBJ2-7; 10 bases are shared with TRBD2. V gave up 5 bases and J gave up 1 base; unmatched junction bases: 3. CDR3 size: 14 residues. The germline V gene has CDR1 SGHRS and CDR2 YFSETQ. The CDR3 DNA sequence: TGCGCCAGCAGAACAGCGGGGGGGTCCTACGAGCAGTACTTC. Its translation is CASRTAGGSYEQYF.

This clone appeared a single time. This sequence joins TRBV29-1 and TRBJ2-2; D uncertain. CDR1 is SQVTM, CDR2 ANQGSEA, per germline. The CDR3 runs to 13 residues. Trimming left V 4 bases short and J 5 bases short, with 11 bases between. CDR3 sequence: CSVVYSWTGELFF. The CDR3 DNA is TGCAGCGTTGTGTACAGTTGGACCGGGGAGCTGTTTTTT.

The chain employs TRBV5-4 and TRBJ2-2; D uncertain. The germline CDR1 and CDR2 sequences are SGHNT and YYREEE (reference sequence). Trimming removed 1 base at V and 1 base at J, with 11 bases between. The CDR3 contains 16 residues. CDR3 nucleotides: TGTGCCAGCAGCTTGAGGCAGACGCGGAACACCGGGGAGCTGTTTTTT. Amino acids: CASSLRQTRNTGELFF.